The entry that follows covers one TCR beta chain sequence. No antigen is known for it. Trimming pared 1 base from V and 5 bases from J, leaving 20 bases between. The CDR3 runs to 17 residues. The germline gives CDR1 MNHNS, CDR2 SASEGT. The source of the sample is a study of cytomegalovirus exposure and HLA in healthy donors. As for the study in general: Most donors, about 82% of over 300 genotyped, fell in the Caucasian-associated ancestry cluster. Study-wide results and limits: A missense DCLRE1C variant was associated with V- and J-gene trimming of TCR beta chains in a later analysis, and an independent cohort replicated the association. HLA restriction was apparent for most CMV-associated TCR beta chains in a later analysis. In a later analysis, at a false discovery rate of 0.05, under 20,000 TCR beta sequences matched HLA alleles.

13 Jbeta primers and 60 Vbeta primers were used for the PCR. Here immunoSEQ multiplex PCR was the method, and the copy in TCRdb shows in-frame clones only, minus some. The table has under 150,000 clones, 70% to 80% seen once. The chain joins TRBV6-1 to TRBJ2-5, with unresolved D. The sample comprised PBMCs. This clonotype was obtained from a human donor in good health. Written as DNA, the CDR3 is TGTGCCAGCAGTGAAGTACCGAGGATCATAGTCGACGAGACCCAGTACTTC. Protein sequence: CASSEVPRIIVDETQYF.